The subject of this entry is one T cell receptor beta chain. Its antigen is as yet unknown. The hyperthyroidism patients had all been newly diagnosed, and their disease duration was under 2 months. Their ages ranged from 18 to 65 years. RNA transcripts yielded amplified TCR beta CDR3 regions. The primer set for the first-round RT-PCR of the TCR CDR3 was HTBI. TCRdb reprocessed the multiplex PCR reads with MiXCR, giving one entry per CDR3 protein. The sample has more than 600,000 distinct CDR3 sequences; about 16% are singletons. Losses at the gene ends were 3 bases for V and 4 bases for J; bases not matched to a gene: 8. From germline, CDR1 is GTSNPN and CDR2 SVGIG (reference sequence). The CDR3 has 16 amino acids. This specimen belongs to a study of T cells in Graves' hyperthyroidism and ophthalmopathy. Study-level findings and limits: Patients with ophthalmopathy were separated from those with stable hyperthyroidism by a 13 V-J model.

The TCR originated in a man younger than 35 with Graves' hyperthyroidism. Sequencing input: blood. This sequence joins TRBV30 and TRBJ2-1; 11 bases line up with TRBD2. CDR3 sequence reads: CAWRLAGAYWYNEQFF. The CDR3 nucleotides read TGTGCCTGGAGACTAGCGGGAGCGTACTGGTACAATGAGCAGTTCTTC. Drawing the rest from reference TRBV30 and TRBJ2-1, the complete variable domain is SQTIHQWPATLVQPVGSPLSLECTVEGTSNPNLYWYRQAAGRGLQLLFYSVGIGQISSEVPQNLSASRPQDRQFILSSKKLLLSDSGFYLCAWRLAGAYWYNEQFFGPGTRLTVL.